This T cell receptor beta chain derives from a study of blood T cell repertoires in COVID-19. Method: immunoSEQ multiplex PCR; TCRdb's copy keeps in-frame clones and lacks some. The sample records 150,000 to 200,000 clones, about 90% being singletons. CDR3 length: 12 amino acids. Between the trimmed V and J ends, which lost 4 bases and 6 bases, there was a span of 6 bases. The chain employs TRBV12-3 or TRBV12-4 and TRBJ2-2; D ambiguous. This receptor was obtained from a woman aged 55-70 years with COVID-19, enrolled during active disease. Sample: peripheral blood. CDR3: CASSYWSGELFF. The CDR3 DNA follows: TGTGCCAGCAGTTACTGGTCCGGGGAGCTGTTTTTT.